Listed below are T cell receptor beta chains from one sample, sequenced in a study of T-cell memory formation after mild COVID-19. TCRdb itself ran the 5' RACE reads through MiXCR, one entry per CDR3 protein. Of hundreds of thousands of distinct CDR3 sequences listed, about 20% are singletons. The sequenced material came from PBMCs or a T cell subset sorted from them (not recorded which). The receptor source for this set is an adult woman who had mild COVID-19 (a few samples of this study predate the infection). Cell type and time point are not known. The CDR3 runs from the conserved cysteine through the conserved F or W.

16	TRBV7-3	TRBJ2-1	CASSPTGIAGGLEQFF
11	TRBV20-1	TRBJ2-1	CSATTGFEQFF
13	TRBV5-4	TRBJ2-1	CASSGDYPSEQFF
14	TRBV7-2	TRBJ2-5	CASSPDGSVETQYF
15	TRBV20-1	TRBJ1-1	CSARAPDGRNTEAFF
15	TRBV12-3/TRBV12-4	TRBJ2-3	CASSLMGGSTDTQYF
14	TRBV12-3/TRBV12-4	TRBJ1-5	CASSPEGSNQPQHF
13	TRBV27	TRBJ1-5	CASSLVSNQPQHF
14	TRBV7-9	TRBJ2-7	CASSLGFGSSEQYF
15	TRBV6-5	TRBJ2-1	CASSSMGLAGGQQFF
12	TRBV3-1	TRBJ1-2	CASSQVLVGYTF
14	TRBV5-1	TRBJ2-2	CASSLPGTTGELFF
15	TRBV11-3	TRBJ1-1	CASSKAGATNTEAFF
13	TRBV1	TRBJ2-5	CTSSQGGPQTQYF
15	TRBV20-1	TRBJ2-1	CSASDAGPSDNEQFF
13	TRBV12-3/TRBV12-4	TRBJ2-5	CASSFGLQETQYF
13	TRBV5-1	TRBJ2-1	CASSMGGENEQFF
15	TRBV12-3/TRBV12-4	TRBJ2-3	CASSTVQRGKDTQYF
16	TRBV6-4	TRBJ1-2	CASSDGSDRGLNGYTF
14	TRBV3-1	TRBJ1-1	CASWTAGFSEGAFF
15	TRBV27	TRBJ2-2	CASRVLAGSTGELFF